The 10 T cell receptor beta chains presented below share a single source sample, sequenced in a study of Graves' ophthalmopathy and Graves' hyperthyroidism. RNA transcripts were the template, and TCR beta CDR3 regions were amplified from them. The first round was an RT-PCR with HTBI primers, and the second round was a multiplex PCR. TCRdb used MiXCR to reprocess the multiplex PCR reads, holding one entry per CDR3 protein. The table includes nearly 400,000 distinct CDR3 sequences, approximately 20% detected once. Material: peripheral blood. The receptors were gathered from a woman aged 18-35 years with Graves' ophthalmopathy.

This clonotype was seen at least ten times. The chain uses TRBV27 and TRBJ2-7; D is undetermined. CDR3 length: 15 amino acids. The ends were cut back, 6 bases at V and 5 bases at J, with 20 bases in the middle. Germline V gene lookup returns CDR1 MNHEY and CDR2 SMNVEV (reference sequence). CDR3 in DNA: TGTGCCAGCAGACTGGTAGAAGGGCGTCGCAACGAGCAGTACTTC. This translates into CASRLVEGRRNEQYF.

A remark on this clonotype: Compared with germline, one end of the junction differs, possibly owing to a read error. The chain uses TRBV28 and TRBJ2-5, with D possibly being TRBD1 (5 bases). Germline V gene lookup returns CDR1 MDHEN and CDR2 SYDVKM. This CDR3 comprises 16 residues. The CDR3 sequence is CASSLTPRAYQGTQYF. In nucleotides, the CDR3 is TGTGCCAGCAGTCTTACACCCAGGGCGTACCAAGGGACCCAGTACTTC.

This clonotype came up many times. The rearrangement uses TRBV29-1 and TRBJ2-2, with 8 positions matching TRBD1. The CDR3 loop spans 14 amino acids. Germline loops: CDR1 SQVTM, CDR2 ANQGSEA. V lost 7 bases to trimming and J lost 0 bases; unmatched junction nucleotides: 4. CDR3 in amino acids: CSGAGGANTGELFF. CDR3 coding DNA: TGCAGCGGGGCAGGGGGCGCGAACACCGGGGAGCTGTTTTTT.

Many counts were recorded for this clonotype. V is TRBV10-3 and J is TRBJ1-5; 7 bases fit TRBD1. The CDR3 extends over 16 amino acids. From germline, CDR1 is ENHRY and CDR2 SYGVKD. The ends lost 3 bases at V and 3 bases at J; junction bases unmatched: 8. The CDR3 region has the DNA TGTGCCATCAGTGAAAGACAGGGCAGAGTCAATCAGCCCCAGCATTTT. It translates to CAISERQGRVNQPQHF.

The chain carries TRBV2 and TRBJ2-5; perhaps TRBD1 as D (6 bases). The CDR3 runs 14 residues. Trimming took off 8 bases at V and 5 bases at J, with 18 bases between the two ends. Germline lookup yields CDR1 SNHLY and CDR2 FYNNEI. The DNA for the CDR3 is TGTGCCAGCCTAGTCCAGGGGCCCGTGGAGACCCAGTACTTC. This translates into CASLVQGPVETQYF.

This clonotype showed up many times. This may be a read error: a much more frequent sequence differs by one nucleotide. CDR3 in amino acids: CASATGGGGTEAFF. The CDR3 DNA is TGTGCCAGCGCAACAGGGGGCGGGGGCACTGAAGCTTTCTTT. The V call is TRBV12-3 or TRBV12-4, the J call TRBJ1-1; 9 nucleotides match TRBD1. Trimming removed 8 bases from V and 4 bases from J; junction bases left unmatched: 8. The CDR3 loop spans 14 amino acids.

The sample holds many counts of this clonotype. The J gene is TRBJ1-1, the V gene TRBV6-5; 8 nucleotides match TRBD1. V lost 7 bases and J lost 7; bases outside the gene matches: 11. The CDR3 is 14 residues long. Germline V gives CDR1 MNHEY, CDR2 SVGAGI. The CDR3 DNA follows: TGTGCCAGCACCCTACCAGGACAGGGTTTTGAAGCTTTCTTT. Protein sequence: CASTLPGQGFEAFF.

This clonotype was seen more than once but under ten times. The chain employs TRBV7-2 and TRBJ2-7; 12 positions match TRBD2. V lost 4 bases and J lost 6; bases outside the gene matches: 4. The CDR3 is 14 amino acids. From germline, CDR1 is SGHTA and CDR2 FQGNSA. CDR3 residues: CASSSVLAGGEQYF. CDR3 DNA sequence: TGTGCCAGCAGCTCAGTACTAGCGGGAGGCGAGCAGTACTTC.

This clonotype was observed at least ten times. The genes are TRBV7-3 and TRBJ2-2; TRBD2 matches 10 bases. The CDR3 runs to 17 residues. CDR1 is SGHTA, CDR2 FQGTGA, per germline. V lost 5 bases and J lost 4; bases outside the gene matches: 10. The CDR3 coding sequence is TGTGCCAGCAGCCCTCACGAGCGGGGGGGCATCACCGGGGAGCTGTTTTTT. Its translation is CASSPHERGGITGELFF.

This clonotype was found many times. The chain uses TRBV11-2 and TRBJ2-7; 8 bases align to TRBD1. This CDR3 is built from 14 residues. The V gene end was trimmed by 7 bases and the J gene end by 2 bases; junction bases not matched to a gene: 7. Germline CDR1 SGHAT, CDR2 FQNNGV. Written as DNA, the CDR3 is TGTGCCAGCACCGCGACAGGGGTTACCTACGAGCAGTACTTC. Amino acids: CASTATGVTYEQYF. The variable domain in full, completed from reference TRBV11-2 and TRBJ2-7, reads EAGVAQSPRYKIIEKRQSVAFWCNPISGHATLYWYQQILGQGPKLLIQFQNNGVVDDSQLPKDRFSAERLKGVDSTLKIQPAKLEDSAVYLCASTATGVTYEQYFGPGTRLTVT.